The source of this TCR beta chain is a study of shared clonotypes between healthy human individuals. The data were produced by immunoSEQ multiplex PCR, yet TCRdb's version contains in-frame clones alone and is incomplete. This table holds approximately 400,000 clones, roughly 96% found once. The CDR3 consists of 13 residues. Germline assignment: CDR1 MNHEY and CDR2 SMNVEV (reference sequence). Trimming at V came to 6 bases and at J to 7 bases, leaving 6 bases not matched to a gene. Sequencing input: memory CD8+ T cells sorted from blood. The subset is: CD45RO+ cells pooled with CCR7-negative TemRA cells. The sequence derives from a man between 25 and 39 years old in good health. The V and J genes are TRBV27 and TRBJ2-1, with 7 bases aligning to TRBD1. The CDR3 loop is CASSPNRGNEQFF. The DNA for the CDR3 is TGTGCCAGCAGCCCGAACAGGGGAAATGAGCAGTTCTTC.